This T cell receptor beta chain originates from a study of human T cells and chemical hapten exposure. Study-level results: After DPC sensitization, TCRs above 1 in 1000 frequency showed no change.

Germline V gene data show CDR1 as MGHRA and CDR2 as YSYEKL. The CDR3 runs 15 residues. Trimming took off 0 bases at V and 8 bases at J, with 13 bases between the two ends. Specified time point: healthy volunteer bleed at 6 weeks. The total RNA was obtained from whole blood that was not fractionated. Individual cDNA molecules each carried unique molecular identifiers attached by the library. Via MiXCR, TCRdb re-called the RACE reads, giving one row per CDR3 protein. The data show around 47,000 distinct CDR3 sequences, with approximately 4% seen just once and approximately 5% held by the top ten. This clonotype came up many times. What it binds is unknown.

The sequenced sample was whole blood. This sequence was found in a human donor in good health. Some clones in this sample may be carry-over from other donors' samples. This sequence joins TRBV4-1 and TRBJ1-4; D call uncertain. The CDR3 nucleotides read TGCGCCAGCAGCCAAGACGGGGTGTTCGGGGAAAAACTGTTTTTT. This codes for CASSQDGVFGEKLFF.